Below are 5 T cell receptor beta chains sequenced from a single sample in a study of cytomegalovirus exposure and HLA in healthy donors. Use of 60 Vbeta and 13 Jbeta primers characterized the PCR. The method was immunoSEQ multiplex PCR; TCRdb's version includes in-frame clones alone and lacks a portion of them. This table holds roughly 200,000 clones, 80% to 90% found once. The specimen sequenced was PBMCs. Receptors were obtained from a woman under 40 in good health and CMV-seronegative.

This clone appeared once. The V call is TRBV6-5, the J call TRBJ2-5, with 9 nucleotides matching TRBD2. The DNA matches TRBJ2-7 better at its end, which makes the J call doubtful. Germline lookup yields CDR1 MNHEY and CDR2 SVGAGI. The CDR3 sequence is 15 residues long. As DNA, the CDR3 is TGTGCCAGCAAAACCGGACTAGCGTACTCCTACGAGCAGTACTTC. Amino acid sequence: CASKTGLAYSYEQYF.

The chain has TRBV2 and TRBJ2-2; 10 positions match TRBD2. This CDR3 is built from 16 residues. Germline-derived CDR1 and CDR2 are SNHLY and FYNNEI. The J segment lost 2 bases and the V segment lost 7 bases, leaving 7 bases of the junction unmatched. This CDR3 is CASKRLAGANTGELFF. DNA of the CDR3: TGTGCCAGCAAAAGGCTAGCGGGGGCAAACACCGGGGAGCTGTTTTTT.

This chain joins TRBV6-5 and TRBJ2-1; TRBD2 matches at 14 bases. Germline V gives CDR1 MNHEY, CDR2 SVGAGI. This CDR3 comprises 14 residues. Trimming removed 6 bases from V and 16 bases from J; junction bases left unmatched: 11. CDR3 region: CASRPGTSGRISFF. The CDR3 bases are TGTGCCAGCAGACCCGGGACTAGCGGGAGAATTTCATTCTTC.

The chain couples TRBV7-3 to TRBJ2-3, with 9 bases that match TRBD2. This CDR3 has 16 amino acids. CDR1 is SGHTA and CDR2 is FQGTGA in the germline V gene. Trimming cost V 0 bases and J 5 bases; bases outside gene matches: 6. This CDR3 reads CASSLTSTSGQDTQYF. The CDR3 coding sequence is TGTGCCAGCAGCTTAACGTCCACTAGCGGGCAAGATACGCAGTATTTT.

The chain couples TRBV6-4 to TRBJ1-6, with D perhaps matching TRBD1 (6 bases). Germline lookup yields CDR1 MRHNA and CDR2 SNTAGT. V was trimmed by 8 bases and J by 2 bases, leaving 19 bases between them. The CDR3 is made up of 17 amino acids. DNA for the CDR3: TGTGCCAGCCACCGGGACATCTGTCTTGCCTATAATTCACCCCTCCACTTT. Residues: CASHRDICLAYNSPLHF.